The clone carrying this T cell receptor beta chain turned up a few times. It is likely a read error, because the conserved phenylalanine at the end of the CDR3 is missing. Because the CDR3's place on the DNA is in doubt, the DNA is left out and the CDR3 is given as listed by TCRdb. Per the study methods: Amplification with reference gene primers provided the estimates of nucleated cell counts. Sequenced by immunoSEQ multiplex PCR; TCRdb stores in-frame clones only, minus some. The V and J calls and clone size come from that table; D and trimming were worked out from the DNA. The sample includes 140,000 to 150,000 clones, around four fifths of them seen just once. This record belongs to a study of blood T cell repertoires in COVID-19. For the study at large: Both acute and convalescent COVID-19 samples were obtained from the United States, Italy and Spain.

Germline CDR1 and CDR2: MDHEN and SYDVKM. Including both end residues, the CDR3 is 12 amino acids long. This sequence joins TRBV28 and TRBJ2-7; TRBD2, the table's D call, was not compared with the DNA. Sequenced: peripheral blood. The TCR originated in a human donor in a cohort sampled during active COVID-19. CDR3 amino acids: CATKSSQYEPYY.